The rows below give T cell receptor beta chains drawn from one sample of a study of shared clonotypes between healthy human individuals. Measured with immunoSEQ multiplex PCR; TCRdb has only the in-frame clones, and not every one. The sample has 2 million to 3 million clones, approximately 92% seen once; the top ten hold more than 0.12%. The specimen sequenced was naive CD4+ T cells sorted from blood. Every receptor here comes from a man younger than 35 in good health. Each CDR3 is given with its conserved first and last residue. D genes are given only for firm matches. Rows give clone size only sometimes, using once, few, many, or a class for an expanded clone.

15	TRBV5-4	NA	TRBJ1-2	NA	TGTGCCAGCAGCTTGGCTGGAGGGGGGAACTATGGCTACACCTTC	CASSLAGGGNYGYTF
14	TRBV6-5	NA	TRBJ1-5	NA	TGTGCCAGCAGCCCCCTCAGGGGACACCAGCCCCAGCATTTT	CASSPLRGHQPQHF
18	TRBV4-1	NA	TRBJ2-5	TRBD2	TGCGCCAGCAGCCAATCCCCCGGCGGGAGCGGGGGGGCGGAGACCCAGTACTTC	CASSQSPGGSGGAETQYF
16	TRBV28	NA	TRBJ1-6	NA	TGTGCCAGCAGTTATTTCACAGGGAGCGGTTCTTCACCCCTCCACTTT	CASSYFTGSGSSPLHF
12	TRBV29-1	NA	TRBJ1-1	NA	TGCAGCTCAGGACAGCAACACACTGAAGCTTTCTTT	CSSGQQHTEAFF
14	TRBV6-1	NA	TRBJ1-1	NA	TGTGCCGGAAGGAGTCAGGGAATTAACACTGAAGCTTTCTTT	CAGRSQGINTEAFF
15	TRBV6-5	NA	TRBJ1-3	NA	TGTGCCAGCAGTAGGAGTGGCGTTATTGGAAACACCATATATTTT	CASSRSGVIGNTIYF
14	TRBV9	NA	TRBJ2-7	NA	TGTGCCAGCAGCGTAGGGGCGGGTATCAACGAGCAGTACTTC	CASSVGAGINEQYF
14	TRBV11-2	NA	TRBJ1-5	TRBD1	TGTGCCAGCAGCTTGGGGACAGGGTATCAGCCCCAGCATTTT	CASSLGTGYQPQHF
12	TRBV29-1	NA	TRBJ2-7	TRBD1	TGCAGCGTGGGGGACAGTTCCTACGAGCAGTACTTC	CSVGDSSYEQYF
14	TRBV30	NA	TRBJ2-7	NA	TGTGCCTGGAGCGCCGGGCAGGGGCACTACGAGCAGTACTTC	CAWSAGQGHYEQYF
13	TRBV10-2	NA	TRBJ1-1	NA	TGCGCCAGCAGACAACAGGTGAACACTGAAGCTTTCTTT	CASRQQVNTEAFF
10	TRBV2	NA	TRBJ1-2	NA	TGTGCCAGCACAGAAGGGGGCTACACCTTC	CASTEGGYTF
14	TRBV6-6	NA	TRBJ2-7	TRBD1	TGTGCCAGCAGCCCCGGGACAGGGCCCTACGAGCAGTACTTC	CASSPGTGPYEQYF
17	TRBV4-3	NA	TRBJ2-6	TRBD1	TGCGCCAGCAGCCGGGGACAGGAGGGCTCTGGGGCCAACGTCCTGACTTTC	CASSRGQEGSGANVLTF
16	TRBV7-2	NA	TRBJ2-1	TRBD2	TGTGCCAGCAGCTCCTCCCTAGCGGGAGGGAACAATGAGCAGTTCTTC	CASSSSLAGGNNEQFF
14	TRBV10-3	NA	TRBJ2-5	TRBD1	TGTGCCATCAGTGAGTCGACAGGGGTAGAGACCCAGTACTTC	CAISESTGVETQYF
14	TRBV9	NA	TRBJ2-5	NA	TGTGCCAGCAGCGCCCAAGGTGCGGTAGAGACCCAGTACTTC	CASSAQGAVETQYF
14	TRBV10-3	once	TRBJ2-5	NA	TGTGCCATCAGTGAGTCGGGGGGTGGAAAGACCCAGTACTTC	CAISESGGGKTQYF
14	TRBV6-5	NA	TRBJ2-7	NA	TGTGCCAGCAGTTACGGAAGCGGATTCTACGAGCAGTACTTC	CASSYGSGFYEQYF
14	TRBV5-6	NA	TRBJ2-4	NA	TGTGCCAGCAGCTTCTTTTTCAGCAAAAACATTCAGTACTTC	CASSFFFSKNIQYF
15	TRBV7-6	NA	TRBJ2-5	NA	TGTGCCAGCAGCAGACCGGGGGGCGCCGGGGAGACCCAGTACTTC	CASSRPGGAGETQYF
16	TRBV19	NA	TRBJ2-1	TRBD1	TGTGCCAGTAGTATAGTTGGGACAGGGATTTACAATGAGCAGTTCTTC	CASSIVGTGIYNEQFF
15	TRBV5-1	NA	TRBJ1-3	NA	TGCGCCAGCAGCTTGGACGGGGTAGCAGGAAACACCATATATTTT	CASSLDGVAGNTIYF
15	TRBV10-3	NA	TRBJ2-7	NA	TGTGCCATCAGTGAGTCCACAGGCCTTACCTACGAGCAGTACTTC	CAISESTGLTYEQYF
15	TRBV5-4	NA	TRBJ1-1	NA	TGTGCCAGCAGCTTGGGAGGACTCATGAACACTGAAGCTTTCTTT	CASSLGGLMNTEAFF
13	TRBV7-6	NA	TRBJ1-1	TRBD1	TGTGCCAGCAGCCCAACCCAGGGGGGCGAAGCTTTCTTT	CASSPTQGGEAFF
13	TRBV30	few	TRBJ1-5	NA	TGTGCCTGGAGTCGGTTTTTCAATCAGCCCCAGCATTTT	CAWSRFFNQPQHF
15	TRBV11-2	NA	TRBJ1-6	NA	TGTGCCAGCAGCGAGGATGACAGAGATAATTCACCCCTCCACTTT	CASSEDDRDNSPLHF
19	TRBV28	NA	TRBJ1-5	NA	TGTGCCAGCAGTTTACTGCCGGGACGCCTACTACATGTCAATCAGCCCCAGCATTTT	CASSLLPGRLLHVNQPQHF